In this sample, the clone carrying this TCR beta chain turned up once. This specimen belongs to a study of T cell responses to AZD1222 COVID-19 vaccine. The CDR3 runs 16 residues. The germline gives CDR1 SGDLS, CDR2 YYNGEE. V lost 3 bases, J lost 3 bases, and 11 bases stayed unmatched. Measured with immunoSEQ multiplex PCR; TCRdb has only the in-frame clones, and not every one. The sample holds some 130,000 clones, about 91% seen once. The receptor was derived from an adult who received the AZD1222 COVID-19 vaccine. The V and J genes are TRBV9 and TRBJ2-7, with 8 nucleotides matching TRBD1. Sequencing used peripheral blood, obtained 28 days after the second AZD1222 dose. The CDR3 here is CASSATGTGAFYEQYF. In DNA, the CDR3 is TGTGCCAGCAGCGCAACCGGGACAGGAGCCTTCTACGAGCAGTACTTC.